Listed below are T cell receptor beta chains from one sample, sequenced in a study of blood T cells in healthy people across ages. TCRdb reprocessed the 5' RACE reads with MiXCR, giving one entry per CDR3 protein. The profile shows 1.5 million to 2 million distinct CDR3 sequences, about 50% of them singletons. Sequencing was done on a sample of blood. The receptor set was obtained from a woman in her thirties or forties in good health. Each CDR3 is given with its conserved first and last residue. The D gene is left open where the match is weak. The size field is filled for only some rows; it gives once, few, many or a size class.

>TRBJ2-5|TRBV6-2/TRBV6-3|-|TRBD2
CASSSVVGGQETQYF
TGTGCCAGCAGTTCCGTTGTGGGGGGGCAAGAGACCCAGTACTTC
>TRBJ1-1|TRBV13|-|-
CAGGVENTEAFF
TGTGCCGGTGGGGTGGAGAACACTGAAGCTTTCTTT
>TRBJ2-5|TRBV10-3|many|TRBD2
CAISGTSGGQETQYF
TGTGCCATCAGCGGGACTAGCGGGGGACAAGAGACCCAGTACTTC
>TRBJ1-2|TRBV6-2/TRBV6-3|few|TRBD1
CASSSSGTGAFGYTF
TGTGCCAGCAGTTCGTCCGGGACAGGGGCTTTTGGCTACACCTTC
>TRBJ2-5|TRBV27|few|TRBD2
CASTPGGLQETQYF
TGTGCCAGCACTCCGGGGGGGTTACAAGAGACCCAGTACTTC
>TRBJ2-3|TRBV24-1|-|TRBD2
CATSDQTSGAADTQYF
TGTGCCACCAGTGATCAGACTAGCGGGGCGGCAGATACGCAGTATTTT
>TRBJ2-1|TRBV29-1|few|-
CSVEPGNEQFF
TGCAGCGTTGAGCCTGGGAATGAGCAGTTCTTC
>TRBJ2-6|TRBV7-9|-|-
CASSPQYQTDNSGANVLTF
TGTGCCAGCAGCCCCCAATACCAGACGGATAACTCTGGGGCCAACGTCCTGACTTTC
>TRBJ2-1|TRBV5-1|few|TRBD2
CASSKQGLAGGNNEQFF
TGCGCCAGCAGCAAACAGGGACTAGCGGGGGGGAACAATGAGCAGTTCTTC
>TRBJ2-1|TRBV12-3/TRBV12-4|-|TRBD2
CASSASGLGNDEQFF
TGTGCCAGCAGCGCATCGGGACTAGGGAATGATGAGCAGTTCTTC
>TRBJ2-2|TRBV11-3|-|TRBD1
CASSQIGTGVGGELFF
TGTGCCAGCAGCCAAATTGGGACAGGGGTAGGCGGGGAGCTGTTTTTT
>TRBJ1-2|TRBV6-1|-|-
CASSEAQLHYGYTF
TGTGCCAGCAGTGAAGCGCAACTCCACTATGGCTACACCTTC
>TRBJ2-1|TRBV7-9|once|-
CASSLAREPNSYNEQFF
TGTGCCAGCAGCTTAGCGCGAGAACCCAACTCCTACAATGAGCAGTTCTTC
>TRBJ2-3|TRBV12-3/TRBV12-4|few|-
CASKQGLAGVGTDTQYF
TGTGCCAGCAAACAGGGGTTAGCGGGTGTGGGAACAGATACGCAGTATTTT
>TRBJ1-1|TRBV5-6|-|-
CASSFRRGDEAFF
TGTGCCAGCAGCTTTAGGAGGGGCGATGAAGCTTTCTTT
>TRBJ1-2|TRBV12-3/TRBV12-4|-|-
CASSSGHPIGYTF
TGTGCCAGCAGTTCGGGACACCCGATTGGCTACACCTTC
>TRBJ2-5|TRBV2|few|TRBD1
CATLQGAGETQYF
TGTGCCACCCTACAGGGGGCTGGAGAGACCCAGTACTTC
>TRBJ2-1|TRBV4-3|many|TRBD1
CASSQGPGQGEDEQFF
TGCGCCAGCAGCCAAGGACCGGGACAGGGGGAAGATGAGCAGTTCTTC
>TRBJ2-7|TRBV20-1|-|-
CSARDLARTPYEQYF
TGCAGTGCTAGAGATCTCGCCAGGACTCCCTACGAGCAGTACTTC
>TRBJ2-7|TRBV5-1|-|TRBD2
CACSYDSGGPYEQYF
TGCGCCTGCAGCTATGACTCGGGGGGGCCCTACGAGCAGTACTTC
>TRBJ1-5|TRBV27|-|TRBD1
CASSFRGEYQPQHF
TGTGCCAGCAGTTTCAGGGGGGAGTATCAGCCCCAGCATTTT
>TRBJ2-7|TRBV6-6|-|-
CASSYHPGSSYEQYF
TGTGCCAGCAGTTACCACCCCGGTAGCTCCTACGAGCAGTACTTC
>TRBJ2-7|TRBV7-9|-|TRBD1
CASSLAIPGQGGLEQYF
TGTGCCAGCAGCCTAGCCATCCCGGGACAGGGTGGTTTAGAGCAGTACTTC
>TRBJ2-7|TRBV12-3/TRBV12-4|-|TRBD1
CASRSGQGFEQYF
TGTGCCAGCAGGTCGGGACAGGGGTTCGAGCAGTACTTC
>TRBJ2-1|TRBV12-3/TRBV12-4|-|TRBD2
CASSLAPLAGRNEQFF
TGTGCCAGCAGTTTAGCCCCGCTAGCGGGGAGAAATGAGCAGTTCTTC
>TRBJ2-1|TRBV20-1|-|TRBD2
CSARPYGGDNEQFF
TGCAGTGCTAGACCCTACGGGGGGGACAATGAGCAGTTCTTC
>TRBJ2-1|TRBV12-3/TRBV12-4|once|TRBD1
CASSPRQGAVQGEQFF
TGTGCCAGCAGTCCGAGACAGGGGGCGGTTCAGGGTGAGCAGTTCTTC
>TRBJ2-5|TRBV2|-|TRBD2
CASPRGSGGDQETQYF
TGTGCCAGCCCCCGGGGCAGCGGGGGGGATCAAGAGACCCAGTACTTC
>TRBJ1-4|TRBV7-9|few|TRBD1
CASSTGQSGSEKLFF
TGTGCCAGCAGCACGGGACAGTCGGGTTCTGAAAAACTGTTTTTT
>TRBJ2-4|TRBV7-3|-|TRBD1
CASSLGQGFNIQYF
TGTGCCAGCAGCCTCGGACAGGGGTTCAACATTCAGTACTTC
>TRBJ2-3|TRBV7-9|-|TRBD2
CASSFGGRGADTQYF
TGTGCCAGCAGCTTTGGCGGGAGAGGGGCAGATACGCAGTATTTT
>TRBJ2-4|TRBV15|few|TRBD1
CATSGPGQGAIQYF
TGTGCCACCAGCGGCCCGGGACAGGGGGCAATTCAGTACTTC
>TRBJ1-2|TRBV7-2|-|TRBD1
CASSLGTGEFGYTF
TGTGCCAGCAGCCTTGGGACAGGGGAGTTTGGCTACACCTTC
>TRBJ1-2|TRBV20-1|-|-
CSARDRGEGQEINYGYTF
TGCAGTGCTAGAGATCGGGGGGAGGGCCAGGAAATTAACTATGGCTACACCTTC
>TRBJ2-1|TRBV18|once|TRBD1
CASSTAGGQQFF
TGTGCCAGCTCAACCGCAGGGGGCCAGCAGTTCTTC
>TRBJ2-7|TRBV6-5|few|TRBD1
CASSPDRGLGEQYF
TGTGCCAGCAGTCCCGACAGGGGGCTTGGCGAGCAGTACTTC
>TRBJ2-3|TRBV7-2|few|-
CASSLGGRRADTQYF
TGTGCCAGCAGCTTAGGGGGCCGTAGGGCAGATACGCAGTATTTT
>TRBJ1-2|TRBV9|-|-
CASSVIDENYGYTF
TGTGCCAGCAGCGTAATAGATGAAAACTATGGCTACACCTTC
>TRBJ2-4|TRBV5-1|-|TRBD1
CASRPTGEYVQYF
TGCGCCAGCAGACCGACAGGGGAATACGTGCAGTACTTC
>TRBJ1-2|TRBV7-2|once|TRBD1
CASSSQVGTGSNYGYTF
TGTGCCAGCAGCTCTCAAGTAGGGACAGGGAGTAACTATGGCTACACCTTC
>TRBJ1-2|TRBV3-1|-|TRBD1
CASSQPETGRYGYTF
TGTGCCAGCAGCCAACCCGAGACAGGGCGGTATGGCTACACCTTC
>TRBJ2-3|TRBV11-2|-|TRBD2
CASSLLLAGGTETQYF
TGTGCCAGCAGCCTATTACTAGCGGGGGGCACAGAGACGCAGTATTTT
>TRBJ2-5|TRBV7-2|-|-
CASSLDGRNQETQYF
TGTGCCAGCAGCTTAGATGGACGGAACCAAGAGACCCAGTACTTC
>TRBJ2-7|TRBV7-2|-|-
CASILLPDSASYEQYF
TGTGCCAGCATACTGCTCCCGGACAGCGCCTCCTACGAGCAGTACTTC
>TRBJ2-1|TRBV7-9|-|-
CASSLVLHEQFF
TGTGCCAGCAGCTTAGTCTTACACGAGCAGTTCTTC
>TRBJ1-2|TRBV6-5|-|-
CASSYLGSNYGYTF
TGTGCCAGCAGTTACCTCGGATCCAACTATGGCTACACCTTC
>TRBJ2-5|TRBV19|few|TRBD1
CASSMGTGSRETQYF
TGTGCCAGTAGTATGGGGACAGGGAGCCGAGAGACCCAGTACTTC
>TRBJ2-7|TRBV10-3|few|-
CAARGAGQMDEQYF
TGTGCCGCCCGCGGGGCAGGTCAAATGGACGAGCAGTACTTC
>TRBJ2-5|TRBV7-2|-|TRBD1
CASSQGTDLGQYF
TGTGCCAGCAGCCAGGGGACAGACTTGGGGCAGTACTTC
>TRBJ2-5|TRBV29-1|few|-
CSVVGLVDVLETQYF
TGCAGCGTTGTGGGACTCGTCGATGTTCTGGAGACCCAGTACTTC
>TRBJ2-3|TRBV25-1|-|TRBD1
CASSEPLDREDTQYF
TGTGCCAGCAGTGAACCCCTAGACAGGGAAGATACGCAGTATTTT
>TRBJ2-2|TRBV20-1|-|-
CSASRLGVTGELFF
TGCAGTGCTAGTAGGCTTGGGGTCACCGGGGAGCTGTTTTTT
>TRBJ2-3|TRBV6-1|few|TRBD2
CASSPIRTSGGAGGTDTQYF
TGTGCCAGCAGCCCCATACGGACTAGCGGGGGGGCAGGTGGCACAGATACGCAGTATTTT
>TRBJ1-5|TRBV7-9|few|-
CASSLIGQPQHF
TGTGCCAGCAGCTTAATCGGTCAGCCCCAGCATTTT
>TRBJ2-5|TRBV6-1|-|-
CASSEGYREETQYF
TGTGCCAGCAGTGAAGGCTACAGGGAAGAGACCCAGTACTTC
>TRBJ2-5|TRBV5-1|few|TRBD2
CASSLTSGLETQYF
TGCGCCAGCAGCTTAACTAGCGGGTTGGAGACCCAGTACTTC
>TRBJ2-1|TRBV9|few|-
CASSVGGFIENEQFF
TGTGCCAGCAGCGTAGGGGGGTTTATAGAAAATGAGCAGTTCTTC
>TRBJ2-7|TRBV18|many|TRBD1
CASSPGTGGTYEQYF
TGTGCCAGCAGCCCTGGGACAGGGGGTACCTACGAGCAGTACTTC
>TRBJ2-3|TRBV10-3|-|-
CATSSPRGWEGDTQYF
TGTGCCACCAGCAGCCCCAGGGGGTGGGAGGGAGATACGCAGTATTTT
>TRBJ1-2|TRBV7-2|-|TRBD1
CASSPGTGLPGDGYTF
TGTGCCAGCAGCCCAGGGACAGGGCTCCCGGGTGATGGCTACACCTTC